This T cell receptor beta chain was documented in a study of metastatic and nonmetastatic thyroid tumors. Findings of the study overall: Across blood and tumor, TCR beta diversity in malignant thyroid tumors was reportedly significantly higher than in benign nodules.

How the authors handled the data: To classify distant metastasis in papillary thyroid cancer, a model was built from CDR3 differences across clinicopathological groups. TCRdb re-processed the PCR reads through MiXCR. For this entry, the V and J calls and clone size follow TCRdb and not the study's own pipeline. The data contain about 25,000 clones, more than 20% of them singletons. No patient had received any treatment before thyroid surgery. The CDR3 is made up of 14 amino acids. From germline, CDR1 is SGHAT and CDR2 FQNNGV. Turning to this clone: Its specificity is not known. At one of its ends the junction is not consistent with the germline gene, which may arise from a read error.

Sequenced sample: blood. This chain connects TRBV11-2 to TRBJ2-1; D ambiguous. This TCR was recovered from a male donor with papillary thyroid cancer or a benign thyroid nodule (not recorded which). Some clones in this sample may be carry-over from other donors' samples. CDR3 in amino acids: CASSALSGYNEPFF. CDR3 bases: TGTGCAAGCAGCGCCCTCTCGGGTTACAATGAGCCGTTCTTC.